The subject of this entry is one T cell receptor (beta chain). What it recognizes is unknown. The junction departs from germline at one end; a sequencing error may be responsible. The table came from immunoSEQ multiplex PCR; TCRdb's copy has only in-frame clones and leaves some out. The sample has approximately 110,000 clones, about 89% seen once; the top ten hold 16%. The data derive from a study of identifying expanded T cells in peripheral blood. The CDR3 totals 13 residues. From germline, CDR1 is MNHEY and CDR2 SVGAGI. Study-level results: Technical replicates showed around 1.3 changed clones; two weeks approximately 15; four weeks 19.

The chain has TRBV6-5 and TRBJ2-1, with TRBD1 matching 10 bases. What was sequenced was blood. The sequence was obtained from a person between 18 and 75 years old in good health. In DNA, the CDR3 is TGTGCCAGCAGTTCGCCAAGGACAGGGGGAAAGATCTTC. This gives the protein CASSSPRTGGKIF.